A single sample is the source of the 2 T cell receptor beta chains below, sequenced in a study of T cells in Graves' hyperthyroidism and ophthalmopathy. RNA transcripts were the template for amplifying TCR beta CDR3 regions. Primed by the HTBI set, a first-round RT-PCR was run on the TCR CDR3. Each CDR3 protein gets one entry after TCRdb re-called the multiplex PCR reads with MiXCR. Of some 700,000 distinct CDR3 sequences listed, 17% are singletons. The sequencing sample was made of blood. The receptors shown here come from a man aged 45-65 years with Graves' hyperthyroidism.

This clonotype was detected a few times. The CDR3 region is CSVDGGGRSSYEQYF. The CDR3 nucleotides are TGCAGCGTTGACGGGGGCGGGAGGAGCTCCTACGAGCAGTACTTC. The chain uses TRBV29-1 and TRBJ2-7; the match to TRBD2 covers 8 bases. The length of the CDR3 is 15 residues. J was trimmed by 0 bases and V by 3 bases; bases with no gene match: 7. In germline, CDR1 is SQVTM, CDR2 ANQGSEA.

The chain employs TRBV12-3 or TRBV12-4 and TRBJ1-5, with D possibly matching TRBD1 (6 bases). The length of the CDR3 is 15 residues. The V gene lost 3 bases and the J gene lost 5 bases, with 14 bases spanning the gap. In DNA form, the CDR3 reads TGTGCCAGCAGTTTTGGGGGGGCCTGGGATCAGCCCCAGCATTTT. It is translated as CASSFGGAWDQPQHF.